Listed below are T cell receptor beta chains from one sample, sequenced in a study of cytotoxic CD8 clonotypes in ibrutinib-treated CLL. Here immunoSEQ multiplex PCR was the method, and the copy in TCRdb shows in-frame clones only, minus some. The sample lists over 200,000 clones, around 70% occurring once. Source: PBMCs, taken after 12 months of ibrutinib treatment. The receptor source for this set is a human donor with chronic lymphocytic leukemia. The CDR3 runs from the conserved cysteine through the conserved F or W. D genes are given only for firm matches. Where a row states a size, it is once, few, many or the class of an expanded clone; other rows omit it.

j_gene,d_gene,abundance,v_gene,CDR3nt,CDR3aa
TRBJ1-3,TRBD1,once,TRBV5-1,TGCGCCAGCAGCTGGGGGACAGGGCTTTCTGGAAACACCATATATTTT,CASSWGTGLSGNTIYF
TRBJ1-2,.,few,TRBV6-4,TGTGCCAGCAGTGCCACCGGGACTCAAAATGGCTACACCTTC,CASSATGTQNGYTF
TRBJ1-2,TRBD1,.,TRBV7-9,TGTGCCAGCACCAAAGGGAGGGGGACAGGGTCCGGTGGGTATGGCTACACCTTC,CASTKGRGTGSGGYGYTF
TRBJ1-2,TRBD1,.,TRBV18,TGTGCCAGCTCACTATTTCCAGGGGGTGGCCACACCTTC,CASSLFPGGGHTF
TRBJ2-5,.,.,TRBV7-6,TGTGCCAGCAGCAAAGCTCGGGAGACCCAGTACTTC,CASSKARETQYF
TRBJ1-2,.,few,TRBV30,TGTGCCTGGAGTGTACGGGTATCTGATGGCTACACCTTC,CAWSVRVSDGYTF
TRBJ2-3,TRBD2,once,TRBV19,TGTGCCAGTAGCCGGACTAGCGGGGGGAACACAGATACGCAGTATTTT,CASSRTSGGNTDTQYF
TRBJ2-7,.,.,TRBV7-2,TGTGCCAGCAGCTTAACGATTTCCTACGAGCAGTACTTC,CASSLTISYEQYF
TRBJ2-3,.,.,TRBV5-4,TGTGCCAGCAGCTTGGATCCCCAGGGGACAGATACGCAGTATTTT,CASSLDPQGTDTQYF
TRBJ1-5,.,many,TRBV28,TGTGCCAGCAGTTCCATTATGGGAAATCAGCCCCAGCATTTT,CASSSIMGNQPQHF
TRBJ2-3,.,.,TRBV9,TGTGCCAGCAGCCCCCATGGTAGGGGGGTCTCAGATACGCAGTATTTT,CASSPHGRGVSDTQYF
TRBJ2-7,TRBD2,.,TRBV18,TGTGCCAGCTCACCACCGGGGAGGGCTACATTCGGCGAGCAGTACTTC,CASSPPGRATFGEQYF
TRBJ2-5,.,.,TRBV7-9,TGTGCCAGCAGCTTATGGGGTAAAGCGGAGACCCAGTACTTC,CASSLWGKAETQYF
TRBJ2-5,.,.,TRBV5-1,TGCGCCAGCAGCTTGGCCACGGAGACCCAGTACTTC,CASSLATETQYF
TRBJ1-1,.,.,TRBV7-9,TGTGCCAGCAGCTTAACCAGGGGCTTTGAAGCTTTCTTT,CASSLTRGFEAFF
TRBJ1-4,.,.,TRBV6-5,TGTGCCAGCAGTTACGGGGTGGCTAATGAAAAACTGTTTTTT,CASSYGVANEKLFF
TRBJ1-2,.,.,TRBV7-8,TGTGCCAGCAGCGGTGACAACTATGGCTACACCTTC,CASSGDNYGYTF
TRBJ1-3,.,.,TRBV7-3,TGTGCCAGCAGCTTAAAGGGCTCTGGAAACACCATATATTTT,CASSLKGSGNTIYF
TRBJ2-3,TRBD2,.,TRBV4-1,TGCGCCAGCAGCCACAGGACTAGCGGGATCACAGATACGCAGTATTTT,CASSHRTSGITDTQYF
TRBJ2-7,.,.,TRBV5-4,TGTGCCAGCAGCCCCGCTCAAGGTCCAATCTACGAGCAGTACTTC,CASSPAQGPIYEQYF
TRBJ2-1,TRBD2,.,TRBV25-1,TGTGCCAGCAGTGAATTCGCCGGGCTAGCGGCTTACAATGAGCAGTTCTTC,CASSEFAGLAAYNEQFF
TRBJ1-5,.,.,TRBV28,TGTGCCAGCAGTTTCCAAAATTTGAGGGAGTTAGGCAATCAGCCCCAGCATTTT,CASSFQNLRELGNQPQHF
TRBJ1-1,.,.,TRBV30,TGTGCCTGGGGCGGCATGAACACTGAAGCTTTCTTT,CAWGGMNTEAFF
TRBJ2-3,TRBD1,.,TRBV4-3,TGCGCCAGCAGCCAAGGACAGGGATGGACAGATACGCAGTATTTT,CASSQGQGWTDTQYF
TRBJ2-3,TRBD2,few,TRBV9,TGTGCCAGCAGCGTGTCTAGCGGGAGGGCCAATTCGGATACGCAGTATTTT,CASSVSSGRANSDTQYF
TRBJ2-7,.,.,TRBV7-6,TGTGCCAGCAGCTTATACACCTACGAGCAGTACTTC,CASSLYTYEQYF
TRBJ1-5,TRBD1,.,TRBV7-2,TGTGCCAGCAGCTTAGGGGCAGGGGGCCTTCCCCAGCATTTT,CASSLGAGGLPQHF
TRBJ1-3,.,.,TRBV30,TGTGCCTGGTCCGGCTCTGGAAACACCATATATTTT,CAWSGSGNTIYF
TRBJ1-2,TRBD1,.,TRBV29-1,TGCAGCGTTGACGGGGACAGGCCCGTCTATGGCTACACCTTC,CSVDGDRPVYGYTF
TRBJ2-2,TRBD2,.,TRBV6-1,TGTGCCACGGGGGGACTAGCGGGTGTCACCGGGGAGCTGTTTTTT,CATGGLAGVTGELFF
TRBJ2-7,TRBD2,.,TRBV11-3,TGTGCCAGCAGCCCGATATTAGCGGGGGGCCCCCCTAGCTCCTACGAGCAGTACTTC,CASSPILAGGPPSSYEQYF
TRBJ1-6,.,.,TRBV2,TGTGCCAGCAGTGAACACAGCCTCTATAATTCACCCCTCCACTTT,CASSEHSLYNSPLHF
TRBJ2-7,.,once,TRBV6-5,TGTGCCAGCGCCTCTCGGCCGGAGGACTCGTACGAGCAGTACTTC,CASASRPEDSYEQYF
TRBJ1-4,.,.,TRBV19,TGTGCCAGTAGTATAATGAGTCAGGGCGGACCAGGAGAAAAACTGTTTTTT,CASSIMSQGGPGEKLFF
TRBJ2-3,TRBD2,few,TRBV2,TGTGCCAGCAGCGCCAGGACTAGCGGTTCTAGCACAGATACGCAGTATTTT,CASSARTSGSSTDTQYF
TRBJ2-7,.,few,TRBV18,TGTGCCAGCTCAGAAGGGATCTCCTACGAGCAGTACTTC,CASSEGISYEQYF
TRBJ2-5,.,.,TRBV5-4,TGTGCCAGCAGCTTGGGGGGACCCAAGCGGGAGACCCAGTACTTC,CASSLGGPKRETQYF